This T cell receptor beta chain was recovered during a study of shared clonotypes between healthy human individuals. On the study more broadly: Each donor's CD8 memory used one plate, CD8 naive two, each CD4 subset three. Study-wide points: Blood was the only sampled material, and tissue repertoires likely differ.

As for this clone: Antigen unknown.

Germline V gene lookup returns CDR1 MNHNS and CDR2 SASEGT. This CDR3 spans 15 amino acids. V was clipped by 8 bases and J by 9 bases, with 23 bases between them. Using 200 ng DNA, 32,000 or so T cell genomes, the sorted-subset replicate PCRs were run. Profiled with immunoSEQ multiplex PCR; TCRdb holds only in-frame clones, not every one. This sample yields 600,000 to 700,000 clones, of which around four fifths are seen a single time; 1.5% to 2% belongs to the top ten. The chain is built from TRBV6-1 and TRBJ2-1; D uncertain. Sequencing was carried out using memory CD4+ T cells sorted from blood. The subset here: CD45RA-negative fraction. This receptor was taken from a woman in her thirties in good health. This CDR3 reads CASLFAVTYPGEQFF. The CDR3 DNA follows: TGTGCCAGCCTTTTTGCGGTCACTTATCCAGGTGAGCAGTTCTTC.